The 13 T cell receptor beta chains given below trace back to one sample, sequenced in a study of control samples from healthy donors and cancer patients (TCRdb year 2020). Preparation of the library involved the immunoSEQ multiplex PCR assay. Sourced from immuneACCESS, this table was stored by TCRdb with only in-frame sequences that have V and J called. A share of the clones is absent; for the studies checked, an unresolved V gene accounts for under half, and the remainder has no known explanation. The table for this sample lists about 54,000 clones; 95% to 96% of them were counted only once. The ten largest account for around 2% of the sample. Sequenced sample: blood. These receptors originate from a woman aged 30 to 39 in good health.

The chain carries TRBV11-2 and TRBJ2-1, with 8 positions matching TRBD2. There are 16 residues in the CDR3. V gave up 0 bases and J gave up 4 bases; unmatched junction bases: 5. Germline V lookup: CDR1 SGHAT, CDR2 FQNNGV. CDR3 amino acids: CASSLDRVAGYNEQFF. The DNA for the CDR3 is TGTGCCAGCAGCTTAGATCGGGTAGCGGGGTACAATGAGCAGTTCTTC.

The rearrangement joins TRBV6-5 to TRBJ1-2; 9 bases are a match to TRBD1. V shed 4 bases and J 4 bases; nucleotides not matched to a gene: 7. Looked up from germline, CDR1 is MNHEY and CDR2 is SVGAGI. The CDR3 contains 15 residues. The CDR3 loop is CASSSPDRGFYGYTF. DNA for the CDR3: TGTGCCAGCAGTTCCCCGGACAGGGGCTTCTATGGCTACACCTTC.

This clone was counted a single time. The rearrangement uses TRBV3-1 (or the pseudogene TRBV3-2) and TRBJ2-7, with D perhaps TRBD2 (5 bases). Looked up from germline, CDR1 is LGHDT and CDR2 is YNNKEL (reference sequence). V was cut by 0 bases and J by 3 bases, with 9 bases left in between. The CDR3 is made up of 14 amino acids. The CDR3 sequence: CASSQDFRDYEQYF. The CDR3 nucleotides are TGTGCCAGCAGCCAAGATTTTCGGGACTACGAGCAGTACTTC.

V gene TRBV19 combines with J gene TRBJ2-6; 10 bases map to TRBD1. Trimming cost V 6 bases and J 1 base; bases outside gene matches: 6. This CDR3 comprises 17 residues. Germline V gene sequence: CDR1 LNHDA, CDR2 SQIVND (reference sequence). The CDR3 DNA reads as TGTGCCAGTAGCCTGGGACAGGGGAATTCTGGGGCCAACGTCCTGACTTTC. Protein sequence: CASSLGQGNSGANVLTF.

The V call is TRBV10-3, the J call TRBJ2-7; 7 positions match TRBD1. The CDR3 loop spans 14 amino acids. Losses at the gene ends were 7 bases for V and 3 bases for J; bases not matched to a gene: 9. Germline assignment: CDR1 ENHRY and CDR2 SYGVKD. This CDR3 reads CAIKENRGLYEQYF. DNA of the CDR3: TGTGCCATCAAGGAGAACAGGGGTCTCTACGAGCAGTACTTC.

The chain couples TRBV25-1 to TRBJ2-7; D is unclear. The germline V gene has CDR1 MGHDK and CDR2 SYGVNS. This CDR3 region has 16 residues. V lost 3 bases and J lost 2, with 17 bases in between. The CDR3 DNA is TGTGCCAGCAGTGATGAGCCCCCTAGGCCACCCTACGAGCAGTACTTC. The encoded protein is CASSDEPPRPPYEQYF.

The genes are TRBV6-5 and TRBJ1-2; D uncertain. V lost 10 bases and J 8 bases, leaving 20 bases between the germline ends. CDR1 is MNHEY and CDR2 is SVGAGI in the germline V gene. The CDR3 is 13 residues long. CDR3 in DNA: TGTGCCACCCAAATAAGTCGGGCGGGGGGCTACACCTTC. Its protein is CATQISRAGGYTF.

The J gene is TRBJ2-1, the V gene TRBV19; 9 nucleotides align to TRBD1. After removal of 5 bases from V and 9 bases from J, the junction contained 5 bases not matched to a gene. Germline lookup yields CDR1 LNHDA and CDR2 SQIVND (reference sequence). The CDR3 sequence is 13 residues long. CDR3 loop: CASSLGQGSEQFF. CDR3 sequence (DNA): TGTGCCAGTAGTCTGGGACAGGGCAGTGAGCAGTTCTTC.

This chain connects TRBV19 to TRBJ2-1; 10 positions match TRBD2. V was pared by 7 bases and J by 6 bases, with 9 bases of the junction left unmatched. The CDR3 is 15 amino acids. The germline CDR1 and CDR2 sequences are LNHDA and SQIVND (reference sequence). The CDR3 DNA reads as TGTGCCAGTAATCAAGCGGGAGGGGACTTCAATGAGCAGTTCTTC. This translates into CASNQAGGDFNEQFF.

This chain links TRBV9 with TRBJ2-2, with D perhaps TRBD1 or TRBD2 (6 bases each). V lost 3 bases and J 6 bases, leaving 12 bases between the germline ends. Germline lookup yields CDR1 SGDLS and CDR2 YYNGEE. This CDR3 has 14 residues. The CDR3 spells CASSEQGGPGELFF. In DNA, the CDR3 is TGTGCCAGCAGCGAACAGGGAGGCCCCGGGGAGCTGTTTTTT.

This clone was counted once. The chain combines TRBV28 with TRBJ2-3, with D hard to call. Germline V CDR1 and CDR2: MDHEN, SYDVKM. Trimming removed 2 bases at V and 2 bases at J, with 8 bases between. CDR3 size: 14 residues. CDR3 sequence reads: CASSLKEDTDTQYF. The CDR3 coding sequence is TGTGCCAGCAGTTTAAAAGAGGACACAGATACGCAGTATTTT.

This clone was seen a single time. V is TRBV3-1 (or the pseudogene TRBV3-2) and J is TRBJ2-3, with 12 bases that match TRBD2. Germline-derived CDR1 and CDR2 are LGHDT and YNNKEL (reference sequence). This CDR3 region has 20 residues. J was trimmed by 3 bases and V by 1 base; bases with no gene match: 14. The CDR3 DNA follows: TGTGCCAGCAGCCAAGTGGGACTAGCGGGTAGTCACATCAGTACAGATACGCAGTATTTT. Its protein is CASSQVGLAGSHISTDTQYF.

The J gene is TRBJ1-6, the V gene TRBV19; D remains unclear. The CDR3 consists of 17 residues. V lost 3 bases to trimming and J lost 0 bases, with 12 bases between them. Per germline, CDR1 LNHDA and CDR2 SQIVND (reference sequence). CDR3 nucleotides: TGTGCCAGTAGTATTGCGGTCGGCAGCTCCTATAATTCACCCCTCCACTTT. As protein: CASSIAVGSSYNSPLHF.